This is a list of T cell receptor beta chains from one sample in a study of blood T cell repertoires in COVID-19. Only in-frame clones appear in the TCRdb table, and some are missing; sequencing was by immunoSEQ multiplex PCR. The table lists 150,000 to 200,000 clones, 60% to 85% of them singletons. The source material was peripheral blood. The receptors stem from a man aged 55 to 69 with active or convalescent COVID-19. The CDR3 runs from the conserved cysteine through the conserved F or W.

j_gene: TRBJ2-2; v_gene: TRBV7-9; len: 17; CDR3aa: CASSSRTAGVLTGELFF
j_gene: TRBJ2-5; v_gene: TRBV9; len: 15; CDR3aa: CASSVATGSQETQYF
j_gene: TRBJ2-1; v_gene: TRBV13; len: 15; CDR3aa: CASSPTGGQYNEQFF
j_gene: TRBJ1-4; v_gene: TRBV7-9; len: 13; CDR3aa: CASIQQGSEKLFF
j_gene: TRBJ2-7; v_gene: TRBV30; len: 14; CDR3aa: CAWAKGRRAYEQYF
j_gene: TRBJ1-5; v_gene: TRBV6-5; len: 13; CDR3aa: CASSYGRNQPQHF
j_gene: TRBJ2-1; v_gene: TRBV10-3; len: 13; CDR3aa: CAISERLANEQFF
j_gene: TRBJ2-1; v_gene: TRBV6-8; len: 15; CDR3aa: CASSSLAGQDNEQFF
j_gene: TRBJ1-2; v_gene: TRBV27; len: 14; CDR3aa: CASSSEGGAYGYTF
j_gene: TRBJ2-1; v_gene: TRBV6-5; len: 15; CDR3aa: CASSWGLAVYNEQFF
j_gene: TRBJ1-6; v_gene: TRBV7-8; len: 12; CDR3aa: CASSFQGSTLHF
j_gene: TRBJ2-1; v_gene: TRBV7-6; len: 15; CDR3aa: CASSRIAGVGNEQFF
j_gene: TRBJ2-2; v_gene: TRBV18; len: 15; CDR3aa: CASSARQGSSGELFF
j_gene: TRBJ2-3; v_gene: TRBV19; len: 18; CDR3aa: CASSTLRAGGFSTDTQYF
j_gene: TRBJ2-1; v_gene: TRBV2; len: 20; CDR3aa: CASSEVSSGRLGGTYNEQFF
j_gene: TRBJ2-2; v_gene: TRBV28; len: 12; CDR3aa: CASSRGTGELFF
j_gene: TRBJ2-5; v_gene: TRBV19; len: 15; CDR3aa: CASSAGQGATETQYF
j_gene: TRBJ2-7; v_gene: TRBV28; len: 12; CDR3aa: CASSAGSREQYF
j_gene: TRBJ1-1; v_gene: TRBV19; len: 14; CDR3aa: CASRDRDRNTEAFF
j_gene: TRBJ2-2; v_gene: TRBV11-1; len: 13; CDR3aa: CASSGALEGELFF
j_gene: TRBJ1-3; v_gene: TRBV2; len: 14; CDR3aa: CASRRQGLGNTIYF
j_gene: TRBJ1-2; v_gene: TRBV28; len: 14; CDR3aa: CASRIWTGGLGYTF
j_gene: TRBJ1-2; v_gene: TRBV5-8; len: 15; CDR3aa: CASSWAGQGGYGYTF
j_gene: TRBJ2-7; v_gene: TRBV7-9; len: 13; CDR3aa: CASDAGIGNEQYF
j_gene: TRBJ2-3; v_gene: TRBV5-1; len: 14; CDR3aa: CASSRSGVQDTQYF
j_gene: TRBJ1-1; v_gene: TRBV5-6; len: 12; CDR3aa: CASSLPNTEAFF
j_gene: TRBJ2-5; v_gene: TRBV29-1; len: 15; CDR3aa: CSVFGLAELQETQYF
j_gene: TRBJ2-7; v_gene: TRBV29-1; len: 12; CDR3aa: CSAKRDGYEQYF
j_gene: TRBJ2-7; v_gene: TRBV15; len: 15; CDR3aa: CATRDWLAGAYEQYF
j_gene: TRBJ2-7; v_gene: TRBV7-9; len: 15; CDR3aa: CASTNSIDQPGAQYF
j_gene: TRBJ2-1; v_gene: TRBV19; len: 15; CDR3aa: CASSLAVLGGNEQFF
j_gene: TRBJ1-2; v_gene: TRBV29-1; len: 17; CDR3aa: CSAEGLMTDTTNYGYTF
j_gene: TRBJ2-7; v_gene: TRBV6-6; len: 15; CDR3aa: CASSPPGQGNREQYF
j_gene: TRBJ2-1; v_gene: TRBV4-3; len: 15; CDR3aa: CASSQDGGNYNEQFF
j_gene: TRBJ1-2; v_gene: TRBV5-1; len: 16; CDR3aa: CASSLGGGSVGYGYTF
j_gene: TRBJ2-1; v_gene: TRBV19; len: 17; CDR3aa: CASSIDRARLVNNEQFF
j_gene: TRBJ1-2; v_gene: TRBV5-1; len: 14; CDR3aa: CASRGTEEVDGYTF
j_gene: TRBJ2-5; v_gene: TRBV6-6; len: 15; CDR3aa: CASRSFQGGPETQYF
j_gene: TRBJ2-3; v_gene: TRBV7-2; len: 12; CDR3aa: CASSWTGSAQYF
j_gene: TRBJ2-3; v_gene: TRBV10-3; len: 15; CDR3aa: CAITGTTSSTDTQYF
j_gene: TRBJ2-7; v_gene: TRBV7-9; len: 14; CDR3aa: CASSTLAGSSEQYF
j_gene: TRBJ1-1; v_gene: TRBV28; len: 12; CDR3aa: CASTFQGTEAFF
j_gene: TRBJ2-6; v_gene: TRBV10-2; len: 17; CDR3aa: CASRGKASGSGANVLTF
j_gene: TRBJ2-7; v_gene: TRBV19; len: 14; CDR3aa: CASSIRDTAYEQYF
j_gene: TRBJ2-2; v_gene: TRBV19; len: 15; CDR3aa: CASRGLQRYTGELFF
j_gene: TRBJ2-7; v_gene: TRBV5-1; len: 17; CDR3aa: CASSLVGLAGGSYEQYF
j_gene: TRBJ1-6; v_gene: TRBV3-1/TRBV3-2; len: 16; CDR3aa: CASSPRRGPGDSPLHF
j_gene: TRBJ1-6; v_gene: TRBV5-1; len: 14; CDR3aa: CASTPGQINSPLHF
j_gene: TRBJ2-7; v_gene: TRBV5-1; len: 15; CDR3aa: CASSLSTPRGGEQYF
j_gene: TRBJ1-1; v_gene: TRBV6-2/TRBV6-3; len: 16; CDR3aa: CASSQRLQGADTEAFF
j_gene: TRBJ2-3; v_gene: TRBV6-5; len: 14; CDR3aa: CASRLAGVSDTQYF
j_gene: TRBJ1-5; v_gene: TRBV7-9; len: 16; CDR3aa: CASSLEVGGWNQPQHF
j_gene: TRBJ2-4; v_gene: TRBV11-1; len: 13; CDR3aa: CASSLAQKNIQYF